Listed here are 29 T cell receptor beta chains from one sample, sequenced in a study of CD8 T cells in Susac syndrome. The RNA, roughly 0.45 to 1 ug, was put through reverse transcription using random hexamers. TCRdb passed the immunoSEQ multiplex PCR reads through MiXCR, listing each CDR3 protein once. The sample yields 300,000 or so distinct CDR3 sequences, 90% to 95% seen once. Material for sequencing was CD4+ T cells from PBMCs. The source of these receptors is a human donor with multiple sclerosis.

This sequence joins TRBV19 and TRBJ2-3; possible D gene TRBD1, 5 bases. Germline CDR1 is LNHDA and CDR2 is SQIVND (reference sequence). Deletions cut 6 bases from V and 4 bases from J, with 14 bases between. The CDR3 runs 14 residues. The CDR3 coding sequence is TGTGCCAGTAGCTCGGACACCTTATCAGATACGCAGTATTTT. It specifies CASSSDTLSDTQYF.

The CDR3 DNA is TGCAGCGTTACCCGGGACGCGATTAATGAAAAACTGTTTTTT. Translation gives CSVTRDAINEKLFF. The V gene is TRBV29-1, the J gene TRBJ1-4, with a weak D call TRBD1 (5 bases). V gave up 5 bases and J gave up 4 bases, with 14 bases separating them. There are 14 residues in the CDR3. Germline V gene data show CDR1 as SQVTM and CDR2 as ANQGSEA. Full variable domain (missing parts from reference TRBV29-1 and TRBJ1-4): SAVISQKPSRDICQRGTSLTIQCQVDSQVTMMFWYRQQPGQSLTLIATANQGSEATYESGFVIDKFPISRPNLTFSTLTVSNMSPEDSSIYLCSVTRDAINEKLFFGSGTQLSVL.

J is TRBJ1-2 and V is TRBV6-5; D remains unclear. Germline CDR1 is MNHEY and CDR2 is SVGAGI. V lost 2 bases and J lost 5, with 15 bases in between. CDR3 size: 15 residues. This CDR3 reads CASSYGPEREYGYTF. The CDR3 coding sequence is TGTGCCAGCAGTTACGGCCCCGAACGGGAATATGGCTACACCTTC.

The chain combines TRBV7-6 with TRBJ2-7; 7 nucleotides agree with TRBD1. The V gene's germline CDR1 is SGHVS and CDR2 FNYEAQ. The CDR3 length is 15 residues. V lost 5 bases to trimming and J lost 4 bases; unmatched junction nucleotides: 11. The CDR3 loop reads CASSPRQGRGYEQYF. CDR3 in DNA: TGTGCCAGCAGCCCGAGACAGGGCAGAGGGTACGAGCAGTACTTC.

The chain recombines TRBV14 with TRBJ1-1; weak D call: TRBD1 (6 bases). Germline V CDR1 and CDR2: SGHDN, FVKESK. This CDR3 has 14 amino acids. Deletions cut 3 bases from V and 5 bases from J, with 13 bases between. As DNA, the CDR3 is TGTGCCAGCAGCCACACGACAGGTAGGACTGAAGCTTTCTTT. This codes for CASSHTTGRTEAFF.

V usage is TRBV11-3 and J usage is TRBJ2-1; D is undetermined. With 5 bases removed from V and 4 bases from J, the gap between germline ends came to 9 bases. There are 13 residues in the CDR3. The germline gives CDR1 SGHNT, CDR2 YENEEA. The CDR3: CASSLNEYNEQFF. The CDR3 DNA follows: TGTGCCAGCAGCCTAAACGAATACAATGAGCAGTTCTTC.

V gene TRBV19 combines with J gene TRBJ2-3; 9 bases align to TRBD1. Per germline, CDR1 LNHDA and CDR2 SQIVND (reference sequence). Trimming cost V 8 bases and J 3 bases; bases outside gene matches: 3. The CDR3 runs 13 residues. The CDR3 region is CASGGQGTDTQYF. Here the CDR3 DNA reads TGTGCCAGTGGAGGACAGGGGACAGATACGCAGTATTTT.

V is TRBV7-9 and J is TRBJ1-4; 8 nucleotides align to TRBD1. The ends lost 4 bases at V and 3 bases at J; junction bases unmatched: 13. The CDR3 contains 18 residues. Germline CDR1 reads SEHNR; CDR2 reads FQNEAQ (reference sequence). The CDR3 reads CASSSNTGTGASNEKLFF. In nucleotides, the CDR3 is TGTGCCAGCAGCTCCAATACCGGGACAGGCGCTTCTAATGAAAAACTGTTTTTT.

This clonotype was recorded only once. The chain employs TRBV5-6 and TRBJ2-3; 7 positions agree with TRBD1. V lost 2 bases and J lost 3; bases outside the gene matches: 9. Germline V CDR1 and CDR2: SGHDT, YYEEEE. The CDR3 is 16 amino acids. CDR3 residues: CASSFGTARSTDTQYF. As DNA, the CDR3 is TGTGCCAGCAGCTTTGGGACAGCCCGAAGTACAGATACGCAGTATTTT.

V usage is TRBV25-1 and J usage is TRBJ2-5, with D hard to call. The germline gives CDR1 MGHDK, CDR2 SYGVNS. Trimming stripped 1 base from V and 3 bases from J, with 15 bases between. The CDR3 length is 16 residues. CDR3 sequence: CASSEFLGPRKETQYF. CDR3 sequence (DNA): TGTGCCAGCAGTGAATTCTTAGGGCCCCGAAAAGAGACCCAGTACTTC.

The J gene is TRBJ1-2, the V gene TRBV5-4; the D gene is possibly TRBD1 (5 bases). From germline, CDR1 is SGHNT and CDR2 YYREEE (reference sequence). Trimming removed 7 bases at V and 3 bases at J, with 22 bases between. The CDR3 sequence is 16 residues long. The DNA for the CDR3 is TGTGCCAGCGGAAAGGGACTTCACGAAGACTACTATGGCTACACCTTC. It yields the protein CASGKGLHEDYYGYTF.

V usage is TRBV10-3 and J usage is TRBJ1-2; D may be TRBD1 (5 bases). Looked up from germline, CDR1 is ENHRY and CDR2 is SYGVKD. The CDR3 is 13 residues long. Trimming pared 10 bases from V and 8 bases from J, leaving 20 bases between. The CDR3 DNA reads as TGTGCCACCCGACAGAGCCTTAAGGGGGGCTACACCTTC. As protein: CATRQSLKGGYTF.

In its sample, this clonotype was seen once. The chain uses TRBV9 and TRBJ1-4; TRBD1 might be the D (5 bases). Trimming left V 3 bases short and J 8 bases short, with 14 bases between. Germline V gene data show CDR1 as SGDLS and CDR2 as YYNGEE. CDR3 size: 14 residues. The CDR3 DNA reads TGTGCCAGCAGCGCACAGGTTTTGGGGGAAAAACTGTTTTTT. It yields the protein CASSAQVLGEKLFF.

The chain recombines TRBV30 with TRBJ2-1, with D maybe TRBD2 (7 bases). CDR1 is GTSNPN and CDR2 is SVGIG in the germline V gene (reference sequence). The CDR3 totals 15 residues. Trimming left V 1 base short and J 4 bases short, with 14 bases between. Here the CDR3 reads CAWSGKGGQYNEQFF. The CDR3 DNA follows: TGTGCCTGGAGTGGAAAGGGGGGGCAATACAATGAGCAGTTCTTC.

This clonotype was counted only a few times. The chain combines TRBV3-1 with TRBJ1-6; a possible D gene is TRBD1 (6 bases). V lost 1 base and J lost 9, with 13 bases in between. Germline V gives CDR1 LGHDT, CDR2 YNNKEL (reference sequence). The CDR3 sequence is 15 residues long. CDR3 amino acids: CASSQGGASGSPLHF. CDR3 DNA sequence: TGTGCCAGCAGCCAAGGGGGGGCATCTGGTTCACCCCTCCACTTT.

This chain links TRBV12-3 or TRBV12-4 with TRBJ2-7, with D perhaps TRBD2 (7 bases). V was shortened by 10 bases and J by 7 bases, with 20 bases between the two germline ends. The CDR3 sequence is 13 residues long. CDR3 bases: TGTGCCATCGCCCGGGGGGCGCCTCGGGAGCAGTACTTC. It translates to CAIARGAPREQYF.

The rearrangement uses TRBV7-2 and TRBJ2-3; 7 nucleotides line up with TRBD2. With V trimmed by 4 bases and J by 6 bases, 10 bases remained unmatched. The CDR3 has 15 amino acids. Per germline, CDR1 SGHTA and CDR2 FQGNSA. CDR3 sequence (DNA): TGTGCCAGCAGCTCAAGACTAGCAGGAGGGGATACGCAGTATTTT. As protein: CASSSRLAGGDTQYF.

The chain employs TRBV11-2 and TRBJ2-7; no definite D call. Germline V lookup: CDR1 SGHAT, CDR2 FQNNGV. The V and J ends lost 3 bases and 6 bases respectively, with 12 bases between them. The CDR3 contains 13 residues. The CDR3: CASSLVLVSEQYF. CDR3 nucleotides: TGTGCCAGCAGCTTGGTGCTAGTATCCGAGCAGTACTTC.

CDR3 DNA: TGTGCCAGCAGTCCCTGGGGGGAGGGAGGGCGAACCGGGGAGCTGTTTTTT. The encoded protein is CASSPWGEGGRTGELFF. The rearrangement links TRBV12-3 or TRBV12-4 to TRBJ2-2; 7 bases match TRBD2. CDR3 length: 17 amino acids. V was pared by 5 bases and J by 5 bases, with 14 bases of the junction left unmatched.

This sequence joins TRBV5-6 and TRBJ1-1; D might be TRBD1 (6 bases). The CDR3 consists of 14 residues. Germline loops: CDR1 SGHDT, CDR2 YYEEEE. V was pared by 1 base and J by 8 bases, with 15 bases between. CDR3 in amino acids: CASSLRGAQGEAFF. The CDR3 region has the DNA TGTGCCAGCAGCTTGAGGGGAGCCCAGGGGGAAGCTTTCTTT.

This chain connects TRBV6-5 to TRBJ2-3; 10 bases match TRBD2. This CDR3 region has 13 residues. The trim removed 7 bases at V and 7 bases at J, leaving 5 bases unmatched. From germline, CDR1 is MNHEY and CDR2 SVGAGI. The chain's CDR3 is CASKRGGENTQYF. CDR3 DNA sequence: TGTGCCAGCAAGCGGGGGGGGGAGAATACGCAGTATTTT.

V usage is TRBV24-1 and J usage is TRBJ1-1, with D uncertain. The CDR3 runs 16 residues. With 3 bases removed from V and 2 bases from J, the gap between germline ends came to 15 bases. The V gene's germline CDR1 is KGHDR and CDR2 SFDVKD. CDR3: CATSDNSAGANTEAFF. The CDR3 DNA follows: TGTGCCACCAGTGATAACTCGGCAGGAGCAAACACTGAAGCTTTCTTT.

The chain joins TRBV20-1 to TRBJ1-2; D unresolved. V lost 2 bases to trimming and J lost 6 bases, with 13 bases between them. Germline CDR1 and CDR2: DFQATT and SNEGSKA (reference sequence). The CDR3 contains 13 residues. The CDR3 DNA follows: TGCAGTGCTAGAATAGGACGGAATAATGGCTACACCTTC. Protein sequence: CSARIGRNNGYTF.

This clonotype has only one observation. The V and J genes are TRBV30 and TRBJ1-2, with 8 bases lining up with TRBD1. Germline V gene lookup returns CDR1 GTSNPN and CDR2 SVGIG (reference sequence). Trimming cost V 3 bases and J 12 bases; bases outside gene matches: 12. This CDR3 has 13 residues. The CDR3 spells CAWRGQGAQGNTF. The CDR3 nucleotides are TGTGCCTGGAGAGGGCAGGGGGCCCAAGGGAACACCTTC.

This sequence joins TRBV11-2 and TRBJ1-2, with no clear D. V lost 5 bases, J lost 7 bases, and 8 bases lay in between. The CDR3 contains 11 residues. From germline, CDR1 is SGHAT and CDR2 FQNNGV. CDR3 nucleotides: TGTGCCAGCAGCCATCGGCTTGGCTACACCTTC. Residues: CASSHRLGYTF.

This chain uses TRBV5-6 with TRBJ2-1, with 8 bases aligning to TRBD2. The trim removed 6 bases at V and 7 bases at J, leaving 6 bases unmatched. The germline CDR1 and CDR2 sequences are SGHDT and YYEEEE. This CDR3 spans 13 amino acids. This CDR3 reads CASILTSENEQFF. The CDR3 nucleotides read TGTGCCAGCATCCTGACTAGCGAAAATGAGCAGTTCTTC.

The V and J genes are TRBV7-8 and TRBJ2-7; 12 bases fit TRBD2. The CDR3 contains 16 residues. The V gene's germline CDR1 is SGHVS and CDR2 FQNEAQ. Unmatched junction bases numbered 7, after V lost 1 base and J lost 6 bases. CDR3 coding DNA: TGTGCCAGCAGCTTAGGACTAGCGGGAGATGGGACCGAGCAGTACTTC. This sequence encodes CASSLGLAGDGTEQYF.

The chain joins TRBV7-2 to TRBJ2-1, with D tentatively TRBD2 (6 bases). The germline V gene encodes CDR1 SGHTA and CDR2 FQGNSA. With 2 bases removed from V and 3 bases from J, the gap between germline ends came to 14 bases. The CDR3 totals 16 residues. This chain's CDR3 is CASSLLYGGVYNEQFF. As DNA, the CDR3 is TGTGCCAGCAGCTTACTATACGGGGGAGTCTACAATGAGCAGTTCTTC.

This clonotype occurred once. CDR3 sequence: CASSEAGGLDTQYF. CDR3 nucleotides: TGTGCCAGCAGTGAAGCGGGGGGACTAGATACGCAGTATTTT. The chain carries TRBV6-1 and TRBJ2-3; TRBD2 is a possible D gene (6 bases). CDR3 length: 14 amino acids. Trimming cost V 0 bases and J 5 bases, with 9 bases left between them. Germline V gives CDR1 MNHNS, CDR2 SASEGT.